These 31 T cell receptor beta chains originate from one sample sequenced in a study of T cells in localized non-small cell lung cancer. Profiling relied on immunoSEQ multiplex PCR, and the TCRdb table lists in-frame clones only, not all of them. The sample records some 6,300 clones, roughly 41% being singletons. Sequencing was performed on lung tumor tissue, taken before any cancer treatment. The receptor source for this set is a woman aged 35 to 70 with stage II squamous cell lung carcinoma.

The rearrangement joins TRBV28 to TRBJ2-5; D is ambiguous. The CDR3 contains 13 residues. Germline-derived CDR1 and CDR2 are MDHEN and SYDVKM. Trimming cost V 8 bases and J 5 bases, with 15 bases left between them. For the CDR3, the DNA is TGTGCCAGCTCAAAGCCTATGGAGGAGACCCAGTACTTC. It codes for CASSKPMEETQYF.

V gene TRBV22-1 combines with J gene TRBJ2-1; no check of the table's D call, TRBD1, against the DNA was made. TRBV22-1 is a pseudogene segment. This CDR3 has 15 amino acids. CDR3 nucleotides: TGTGCCACCCTCAGGACGGGACAGGGGGTCGGTGAGCAGTTCTTC. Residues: CATLRTGQGVGEQFF.

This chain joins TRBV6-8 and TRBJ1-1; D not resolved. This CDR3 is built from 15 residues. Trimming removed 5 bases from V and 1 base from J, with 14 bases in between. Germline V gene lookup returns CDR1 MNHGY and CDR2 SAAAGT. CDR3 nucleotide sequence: TGTGCCAGCAGTCCCCCGGCGGATAGGAACACTGAAGCTTTCTTT. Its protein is CASSPPADRNTEAFF.

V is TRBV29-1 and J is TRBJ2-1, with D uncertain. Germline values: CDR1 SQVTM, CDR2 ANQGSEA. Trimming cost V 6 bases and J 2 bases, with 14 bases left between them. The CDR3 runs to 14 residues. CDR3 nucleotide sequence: TGCAGCGTGATAAGGGCTGGGACCTACAATGAGCAGTTCTTC. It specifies CSVIRAGTYNEQFF.

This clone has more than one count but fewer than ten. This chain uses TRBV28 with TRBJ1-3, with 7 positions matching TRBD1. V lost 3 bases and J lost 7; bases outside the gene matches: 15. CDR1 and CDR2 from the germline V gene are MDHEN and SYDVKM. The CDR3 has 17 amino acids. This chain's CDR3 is CASSFLWAGGFRNTIYF. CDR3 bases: TGTGCCAGCAGTTTTTTGTGGGCAGGGGGTTTTCGGAACACCATATATTTT.

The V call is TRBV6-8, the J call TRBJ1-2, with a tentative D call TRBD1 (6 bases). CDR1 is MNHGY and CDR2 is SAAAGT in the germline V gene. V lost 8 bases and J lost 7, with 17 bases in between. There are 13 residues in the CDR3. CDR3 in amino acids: CASSLMGAIGYTF. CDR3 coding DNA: TGTGCCAGCTCTCTCATGGGGGCCATTGGCTACACCTTC.

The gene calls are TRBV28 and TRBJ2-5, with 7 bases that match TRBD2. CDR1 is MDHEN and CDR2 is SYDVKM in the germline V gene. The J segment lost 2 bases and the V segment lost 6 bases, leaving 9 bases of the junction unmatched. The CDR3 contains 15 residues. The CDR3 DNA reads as TGTGCCAGCAGGGCGATTGCGGGAGTTCAAGAGACCCAGTACTTC. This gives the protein CASRAIAGVQETQYF.

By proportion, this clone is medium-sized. CDR3 amino acids: CASSVGKGTEAFF. The CDR3 DNA sequence: TGTGCCAGCAGCGTAGGGAAGGGGACTGAAGCTTTCTTT. J is TRBJ1-1 and V is TRBV9, with D possibly TRBD1 on 5 matching bases. CDR3 length: 13 residues. With 0 bases removed from V and 5 bases from J, the gap between germline ends came to 8 bases. Germline CDR1 is SGDLS and CDR2 is YYNGEE.

This chain's CDR3 is CASSTVWEQYF. The CDR3 coding sequence is TGTGCCAGTAGCACCGTATGGGAGCAGTACTTC. V usage is TRBV19 and J usage is TRBJ2-7; D gene unclear. This CDR3 spans 11 amino acids. Trimming shortened V by 6 bases and J by 7 bases, and 10 bases separated the two germline ends. Germline loops: CDR1 LNHDA, CDR2 SQIVND (reference sequence).

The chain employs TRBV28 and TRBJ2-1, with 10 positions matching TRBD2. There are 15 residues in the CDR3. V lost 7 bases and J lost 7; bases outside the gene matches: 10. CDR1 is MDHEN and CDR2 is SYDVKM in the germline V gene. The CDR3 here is CASTSVASGSNEQFF. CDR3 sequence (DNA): TGTGCCAGCACCTCAGTGGCTAGCGGGAGTAATGAGCAGTTCTTC.

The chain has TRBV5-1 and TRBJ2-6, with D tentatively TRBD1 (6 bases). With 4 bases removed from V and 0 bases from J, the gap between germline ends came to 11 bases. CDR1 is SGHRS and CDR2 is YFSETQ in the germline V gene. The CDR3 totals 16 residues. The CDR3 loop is CASSRGTSSGANVLTF. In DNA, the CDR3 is TGCGCCAGCAGCAGGGGGACATCCTCTGGGGCCAACGTCCTGACTTTC.

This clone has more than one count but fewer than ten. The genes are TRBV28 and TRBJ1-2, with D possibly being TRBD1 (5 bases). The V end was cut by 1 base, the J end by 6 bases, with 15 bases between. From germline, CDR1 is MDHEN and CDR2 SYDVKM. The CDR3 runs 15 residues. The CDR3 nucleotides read TGTGCCAGCAGTTTATTTAGCGGACAATTCGATGGCTACACCTTC. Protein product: CASSLFSGQFDGYTF.

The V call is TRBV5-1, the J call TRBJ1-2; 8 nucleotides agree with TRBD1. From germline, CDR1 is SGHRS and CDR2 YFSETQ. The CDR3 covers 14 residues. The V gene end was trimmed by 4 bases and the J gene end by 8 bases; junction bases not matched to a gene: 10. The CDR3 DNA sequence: TGCGCCAGCAGCCAACCGGGACAGGAATGGGGCTACACCTTC. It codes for CASSQPGQEWGYTF. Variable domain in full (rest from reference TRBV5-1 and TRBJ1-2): KAGVTQTPRYLIKTRGQQVTLSCSPISGHRSVSWYQQTPGQGLQFLFEYFSETQRNKGNFPGRFSGRQFSNSRSEMNVSTLELGDSALYLCASSQPGQEWGYTFGSGTRLTVV.

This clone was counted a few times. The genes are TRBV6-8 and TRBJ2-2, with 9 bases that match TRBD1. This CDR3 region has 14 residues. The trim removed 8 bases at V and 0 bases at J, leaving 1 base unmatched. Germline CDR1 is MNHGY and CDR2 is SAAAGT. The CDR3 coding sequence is TGTGCCAGCGGGACAGGGACGAACACCGGGGAGCTGTTTTTT. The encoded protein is CASGTGTNTGELFF.

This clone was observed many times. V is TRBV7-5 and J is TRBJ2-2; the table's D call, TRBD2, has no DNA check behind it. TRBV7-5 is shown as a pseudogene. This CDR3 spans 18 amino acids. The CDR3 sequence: CASSLLAGGSRSTGELFF. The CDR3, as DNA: TGTGCCAGCAGCCTGTTAGCGGGAGGGTCTCGGTCAACCGGGGAGCTGTTTTTT.

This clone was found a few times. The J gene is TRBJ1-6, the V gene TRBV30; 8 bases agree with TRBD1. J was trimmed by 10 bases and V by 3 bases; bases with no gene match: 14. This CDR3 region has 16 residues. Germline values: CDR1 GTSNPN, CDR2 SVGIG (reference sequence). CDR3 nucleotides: TGTGCCTGGAGGGTCCCAGGGGGCAAACAAGGGTCACCCCTCCACTTT. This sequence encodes CAWRVPGGKQGSPLHF.

The CDR3 sequence is CSVSGSLKDTQYF. DNA of the CDR3: TGCAGCGTTTCCGGGAGCCTCAAAGATACGCAGTATTTT. The V call is TRBV29-1, the J call TRBJ2-3; tentative D call: TRBD2 (6 bases). Germline CDR1 SQVTM, CDR2 ANQGSEA. The CDR3 totals 13 residues. The V gene lost 5 bases and the J gene lost 5 bases, with 14 bases spanning the gap.

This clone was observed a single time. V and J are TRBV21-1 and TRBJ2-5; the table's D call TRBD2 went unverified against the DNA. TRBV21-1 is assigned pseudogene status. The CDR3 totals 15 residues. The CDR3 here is CASSKPSGGQETQYF. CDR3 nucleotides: TGTGCCAGCAGCAAACCTAGCGGGGGCCAAGAGACCCAGTACTTC.

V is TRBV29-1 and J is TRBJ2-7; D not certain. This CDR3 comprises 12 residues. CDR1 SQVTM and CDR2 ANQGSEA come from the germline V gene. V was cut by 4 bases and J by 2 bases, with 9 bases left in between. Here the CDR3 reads CSVVGSAYEQYF. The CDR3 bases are TGCAGCGTTGTGGGCAGCGCCTACGAGCAGTACTTC.

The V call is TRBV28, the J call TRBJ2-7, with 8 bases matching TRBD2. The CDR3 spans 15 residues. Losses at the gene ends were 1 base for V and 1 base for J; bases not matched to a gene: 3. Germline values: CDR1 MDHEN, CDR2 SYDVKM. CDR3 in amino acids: CASSLFSGSSYEQYF. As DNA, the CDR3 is TGTGCCAGCAGTTTATTCAGCGGGAGTTCCTACGAGCAGTACTTC.

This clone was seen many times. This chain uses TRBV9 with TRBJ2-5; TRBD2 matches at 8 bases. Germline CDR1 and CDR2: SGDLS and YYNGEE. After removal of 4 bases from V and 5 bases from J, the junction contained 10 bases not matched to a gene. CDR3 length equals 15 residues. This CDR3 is CASSTGLVRSETQYF. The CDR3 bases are TGTGCCAGCAGCACGGGACTAGTCCGTTCGGAGACCCAGTACTTC.

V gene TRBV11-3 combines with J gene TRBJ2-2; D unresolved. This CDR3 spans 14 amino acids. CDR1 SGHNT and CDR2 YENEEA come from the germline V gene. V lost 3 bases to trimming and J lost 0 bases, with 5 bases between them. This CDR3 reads CASSLVSNTGELFF. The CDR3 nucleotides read TGTGCCAGCAGCTTGGTGTCGAACACCGGGGAGCTGTTTTTT.

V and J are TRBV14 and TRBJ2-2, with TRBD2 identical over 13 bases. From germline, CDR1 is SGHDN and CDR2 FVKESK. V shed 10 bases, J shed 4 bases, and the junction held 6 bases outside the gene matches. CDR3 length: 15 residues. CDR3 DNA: TGTGCCACCCGGACTAGCGGGAGTCGCACCGGGGAGCTGTTTTTT. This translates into CATRTSGSRTGELFF. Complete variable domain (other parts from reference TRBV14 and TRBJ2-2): EAGVTQFPSHSVIEKGQTVTLRCDPISGHDNLYWYRRVMGKEIKFLLHFVKESKQDESGMPNNRFLAERTGGTYSTLKVQPAELEDSGVYFCATRTSGSRTGELFFGEGSRLTVL.

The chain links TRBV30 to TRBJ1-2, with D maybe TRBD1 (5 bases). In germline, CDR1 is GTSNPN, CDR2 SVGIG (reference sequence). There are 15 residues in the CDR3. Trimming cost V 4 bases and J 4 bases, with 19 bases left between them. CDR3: CAWTREVLGGYGYTF. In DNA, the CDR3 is TGTGCCTGGACCAGGGAGGTCCTTGGGGGCTATGGCTACACCTTC.

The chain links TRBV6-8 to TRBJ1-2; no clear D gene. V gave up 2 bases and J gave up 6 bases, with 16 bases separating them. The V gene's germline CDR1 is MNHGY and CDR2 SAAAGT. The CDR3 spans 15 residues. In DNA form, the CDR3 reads TGTGCCAGCAGTTACGTGGCAGCCGGCGGAGATGGCTACACCTTC. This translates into CASSYVAAGGDGYTF.

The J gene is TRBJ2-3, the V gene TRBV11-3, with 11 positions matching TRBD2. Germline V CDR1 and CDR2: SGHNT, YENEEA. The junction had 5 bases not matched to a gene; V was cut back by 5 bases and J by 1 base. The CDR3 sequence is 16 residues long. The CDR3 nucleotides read TGTGCCAGCAGCCAAGTACTAGCGGGGGGCACAGATACGCAGTATTTT. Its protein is CASSQVLAGGTDTQYF.

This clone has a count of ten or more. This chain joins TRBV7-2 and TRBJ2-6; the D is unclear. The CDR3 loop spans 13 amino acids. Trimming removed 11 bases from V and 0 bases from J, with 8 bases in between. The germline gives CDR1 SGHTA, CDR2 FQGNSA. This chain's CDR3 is CAAQFSGANVLTF. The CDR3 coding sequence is TGTGCCGCCCAATTCTCTGGGGCCAACGTCCTGACTTTC.

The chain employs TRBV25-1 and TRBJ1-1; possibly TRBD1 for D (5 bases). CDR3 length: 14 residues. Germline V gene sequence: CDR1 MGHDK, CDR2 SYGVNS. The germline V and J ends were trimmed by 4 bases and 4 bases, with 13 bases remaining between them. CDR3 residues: CASSGGMILTEAFF. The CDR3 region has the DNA TGTGCCAGCAGTGGGGGGATGATCCTCACTGAAGCTTTCTTT.

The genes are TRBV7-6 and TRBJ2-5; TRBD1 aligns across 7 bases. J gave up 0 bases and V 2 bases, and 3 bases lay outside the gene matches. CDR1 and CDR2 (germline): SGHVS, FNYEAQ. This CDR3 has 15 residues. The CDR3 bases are TGTGCCAGCAGCTTAAACAGGGGAGACCAAGAGACCCAGTACTTC. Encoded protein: CASSLNRGDQETQYF.

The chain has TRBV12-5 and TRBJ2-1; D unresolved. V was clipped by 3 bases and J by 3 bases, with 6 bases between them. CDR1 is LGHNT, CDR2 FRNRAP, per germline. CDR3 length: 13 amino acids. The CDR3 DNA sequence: TGTGCTAGTGGTTTAGAGGACTACAATGAGCAGTTCTTC. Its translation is CASGLEDYNEQFF.

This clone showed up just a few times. The CDR3 protein is CASSRVWQGSNEQFF. The CDR3 DNA follows: TGTGCCAGCAGCCGTGTGTGGCAGGGGTCCAATGAGCAGTTCTTC. The chain joins TRBV11-3 to TRBJ2-1; tentatively, D is TRBD1 (6 bases). Deletions cut 5 bases from V and 6 bases from J, with 17 bases between. Germline V lookup: CDR1 SGHNT, CDR2 YENEEA. This CDR3 comprises 15 residues.